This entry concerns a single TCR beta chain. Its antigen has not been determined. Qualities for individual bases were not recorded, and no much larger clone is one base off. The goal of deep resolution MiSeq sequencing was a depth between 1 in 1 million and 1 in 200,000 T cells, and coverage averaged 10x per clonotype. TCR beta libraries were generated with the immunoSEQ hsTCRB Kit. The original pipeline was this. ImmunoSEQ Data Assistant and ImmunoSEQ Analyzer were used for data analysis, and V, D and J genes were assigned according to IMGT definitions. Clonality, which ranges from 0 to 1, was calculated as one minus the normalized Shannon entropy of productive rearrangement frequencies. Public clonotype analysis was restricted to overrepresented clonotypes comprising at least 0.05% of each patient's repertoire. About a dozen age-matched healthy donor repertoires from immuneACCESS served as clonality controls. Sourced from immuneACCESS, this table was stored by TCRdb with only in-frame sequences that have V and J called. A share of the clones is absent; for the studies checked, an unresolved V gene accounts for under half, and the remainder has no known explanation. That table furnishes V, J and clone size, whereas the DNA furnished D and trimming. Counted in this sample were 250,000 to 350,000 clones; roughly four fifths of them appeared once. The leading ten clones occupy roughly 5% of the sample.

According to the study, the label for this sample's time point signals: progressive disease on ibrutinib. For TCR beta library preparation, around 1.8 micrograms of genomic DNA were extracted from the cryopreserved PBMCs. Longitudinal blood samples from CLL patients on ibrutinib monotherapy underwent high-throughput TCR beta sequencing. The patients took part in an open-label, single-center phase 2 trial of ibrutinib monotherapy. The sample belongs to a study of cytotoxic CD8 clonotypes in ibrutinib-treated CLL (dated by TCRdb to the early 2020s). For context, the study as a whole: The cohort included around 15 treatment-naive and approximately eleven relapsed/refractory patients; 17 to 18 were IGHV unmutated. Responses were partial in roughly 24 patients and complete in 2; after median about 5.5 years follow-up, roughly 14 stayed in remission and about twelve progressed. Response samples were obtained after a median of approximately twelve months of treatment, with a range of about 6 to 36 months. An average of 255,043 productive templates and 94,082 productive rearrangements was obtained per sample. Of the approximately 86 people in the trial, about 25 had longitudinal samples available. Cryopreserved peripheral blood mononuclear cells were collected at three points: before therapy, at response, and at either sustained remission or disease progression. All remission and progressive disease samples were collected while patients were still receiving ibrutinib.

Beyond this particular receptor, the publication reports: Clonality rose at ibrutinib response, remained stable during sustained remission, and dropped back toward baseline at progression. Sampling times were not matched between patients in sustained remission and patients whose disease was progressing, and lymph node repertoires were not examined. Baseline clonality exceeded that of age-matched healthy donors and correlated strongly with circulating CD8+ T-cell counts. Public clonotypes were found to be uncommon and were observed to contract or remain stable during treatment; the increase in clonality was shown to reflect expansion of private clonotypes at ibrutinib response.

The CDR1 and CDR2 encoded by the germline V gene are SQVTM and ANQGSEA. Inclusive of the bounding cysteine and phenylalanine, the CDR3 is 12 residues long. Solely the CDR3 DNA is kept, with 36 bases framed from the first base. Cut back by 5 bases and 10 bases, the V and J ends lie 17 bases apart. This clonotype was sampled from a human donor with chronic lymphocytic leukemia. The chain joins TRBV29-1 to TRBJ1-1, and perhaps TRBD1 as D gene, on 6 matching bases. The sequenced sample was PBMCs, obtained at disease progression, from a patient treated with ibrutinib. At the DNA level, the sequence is TGCAGCGTTTTCACAGGGTTTGCTGTAGCTTTCTTT. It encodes CSVFTGFAVAFF.